These T cell receptor beta chains were read from a single sample in a study of blood T cells in healthy people across ages. TCRdb reprocessed the 5' RACE reads via MiXCR and lists one record per CDR3 protein. The sample gives about 900,000 distinct CDR3 sequences, 48% of which show up once; 13% is in the top ten. The sequenced sample was blood. These receptors originate from a man in his thirties or forties in good health. CDR3s include the opening cysteine and the closing phenylalanine or tryptophan. Each record gives: D gene, V gene, clone size, J gene, CDR3 DNA, CDR3 protein. The D gene is left open where the match is weak. The size entry is marked missing in some rows and otherwise reads once, few, many or a size class.

TRBD1,TRBV6-1,.,TRBJ1-2,TGTGCCACACGCTCAGGACAGGGGTACTATGGCTACACCTTC,CATRSGQGYYGYTF
TRBD1,TRBV7-2,.,TRBJ1-2,TGTGCCAGCAGCCCCAGGGGGCGGGATGGCTACACCTTC,CASSPRGRDGYTF
TRBD1,TRBV12-3/TRBV12-4,.,TRBJ2-7,TGTGCCGGCAGTTCGGGACAGGGACCTTACGAGCAGTACTTC,CAGSSGQGPYEQYF
.,TRBV20-1,few,TRBJ1-2,TGCAGTGCTAGATTCCAAGCCCCTATCGGCTATGGCTACACCTTC,CSARFQAPIGYGYTF
.,TRBV4-2,.,TRBJ2-2,TGTGCCAGCAGCCAAGATAGTCAGCCCGGGGAGCTGTTTTTT,CASSQDSQPGELFF
.,TRBV7-2,many,TRBJ2-1,TGTGCCAGCAGCTTAGGTTTCAATGAGCAGTTCTTC,CASSLGFNEQFF
.,TRBV20-1,.,TRBJ2-1,TGCAGTGCTAGTCCGCCGGGGCGGGGCTGGGGTGAGCAGTTCTTC,CSASPPGRGWGEQFF
.,TRBV5-1,many,TRBJ2-3,TGCGCCAGCAGAGGCTCACGAGATACGCAGTATTTT,CASRGSRDTQYF
TRBD2,TRBV12-5,.,TRBJ2-1,TGTGCTAGTGGTTTGTCTCGACGTGGAGCGGGGCACTACAATGAGCAGTTCTTC,CASGLSRRGAGHYNEQFF
.,TRBV4-2,many,TRBJ2-7,TGTGCCAGCAGCCAAGATGGGCCCTACGAGCAGTACTTC,CASSQDGPYEQYF
.,TRBV6-5,.,TRBJ2-1,TGTGCCAGCAGTCTCAGGACCAAATACAATGAGCAGTTCTTC,CASSLRTKYNEQFF
.,TRBV19,.,TRBJ2-2,TGTTCCAGTAGTATACTCCGGAGCAACACCGGGGAGCTGTTTTTT,CSSSILRSNTGELFF
TRBD2,TRBV7-2,.,TRBJ2-5,TGTGCCAGCAGCTCCCTAGCGGGGGGGCGGGAGACCCAGTACTTC,CASSSLAGGRETQYF
TRBD1,TRBV5-6,few,TRBJ2-7,TGTGCCAGCAGCGGTAACAGGGGGCGTGACGAGCAGTACTTC,CASSGNRGRDEQYF
TRBD1,TRBV2,.,TRBJ1-2,TGTGCCAGCAGTGAACCGGGACAGATCCCCCCTGGCTACACCTTC,CASSEPGQIPPGYTF
.,TRBV6-4,few,TRBJ2-1,TGTGCCAGCAGTGATCTTATTAATGAGCAGTTCTTC,CASSDLINEQFF
TRBD1,TRBV6-5,.,TRBJ2-7,TGTGCCAGCAGCAACGGACAGGGGAATTCCTACGAGCAGTACTTC,CASSNGQGNSYEQYF
.,TRBV12-3/TRBV12-4,.,TRBJ2-5,TGTGCCAGCAGTCGGGACCCGGTTCCGGAAAAGTACTTC,CASSRDPVPEKYF
.,TRBV6-2/TRBV6-3,many,TRBJ2-7,TGTGCCAGTGGCCAGGCTGAGTTCTACGAGCAGTACTTC,CASGQAEFYEQYF
.,TRBV7-8,.,TRBJ1-5,TGTGCCAGCAGCTTAGCGCAACCCCCTCCCGGTAGCGGAGGCAATCAGCCTCAGCATTTT,CASSLAQPPPGSGGNQPQHF
TRBD1,TRBV18,.,TRBJ2-7,TGTGCCAGCTCCCAGACAGGGGGCTTGATCTACGAGCAGTACTTC,CASSQTGGLIYEQYF
.,TRBV5-1,.,TRBJ2-7,TGCGCCAGCAGCTTCACACGACGAGGGTCGTCCTACGAGCAGTACTTC,CASSFTRRGSSYEQYF
.,TRBV5-4,.,TRBJ2-3,TGTGCCAGCAGCCCCGACCTATCTAGCACAGATACGCAGTATTTT,CASSPDLSSTDTQYF
.,TRBV7-8,.,TRBJ1-5,TGTGCCAGCAGCTTAGCTGGGGCGATGGATCAGCCCCAGCATTTT,CASSLAGAMDQPQHF
.,TRBV7-8,few,TRBJ2-1,TGTGCCAGCAGCTTAAGGACTATAGACAGGGTGGGGTACAATGAGCAGTTCTTC,CASSLRTIDRVGYNEQFF
.,TRBV10-2,few,TRBJ2-7,TGCGCCAGCAGTGAGGGTGGGCAGTACTTC,CASSEGGQYF
.,TRBV6-5,.,TRBJ2-3,TGTGCCAGCAGTTACCCGGGTCGCACAGATACGCAGTATTTT,CASSYPGRTDTQYF
.,TRBV15,few,TRBJ1-2,TGTGCCACCAGCAGAGATCTGGCAGATCATGGCTACACCTTC,CATSRDLADHGYTF
.,TRBV6-1,.,TRBJ1-5,TGTGCCAGCACCAGCCGGACAGTCAATCAGCCCCAGCATTTT,CASTSRTVNQPQHF
TRBD1,TRBV6-4,many,TRBJ2-1,TGTGCCAGCAGTGAACTGGGACAGGGTAGCAATGAGCAGTTCTTC,CASSELGQGSNEQFF
TRBD1,TRBV9,.,TRBJ1-2,TGTGCCAGCAGCGGGAACAGGGGGAACTATGGCTACACCTTC,CASSGNRGNYGYTF
.,TRBV5-1,.,TRBJ2-1,TGCGCCAGCAGCTTGGCCGGTTGTGAGCAGTTCTTC,CASSLAGCEQFF
TRBD1,TRBV27,.,TRBJ2-1,TGTGCCAGCAGTTCGCACAGGGGGTCAACCGGGGCTAGCAATGAGCAGTTCTTC,CASSSHRGSTGASNEQFF
.,TRBV12-3/TRBV12-4,.,TRBJ2-7,TGTGCCAGCAGTCCTTGGGGGACGGGATCCTACGAGCAGTACTTC,CASSPWGTGSYEQYF
TRBD1,TRBV10-3,.,TRBJ2-3,TGTGCCATCAGGGACCCGGGACAGGGGGCCGCAGATACGCAGTATTTT,CAIRDPGQGAADTQYF
TRBD1,TRBV9,.,TRBJ1-2,TGTGCCTGCAGCCCAGGGACAGAAATCGACTATGGCTACACCTTC,CACSPGTEIDYGYTF
.,TRBV9,.,TRBJ2-1,TGTGCCAGCAGCACCCCTACTTCCTACAATGAGCAGTTCTTC,CASSTPTSYNEQFF
.,TRBV6-5,.,TRBJ1-5,TGTGCCAGCACCCAAAGGGCGGAACATAGCAATCAGCCCCAGCATTTT,CASTQRAEHSNQPQHF
TRBD2,TRBV6-5,.,TRBJ2-3,TGTGCCAGCAGTTACTCGGCGGGGGGTGTAGCCCTCTCGACAGATACGCAGTATTTT,CASSYSAGGVALSTDTQYF
.,TRBV11-2,.,TRBJ2-4,TGTGCCAGCAGCATCCTCCAGGAGCAGTACTTC,CASSILQEQYF
TRBD2,TRBV3-1,.,TRBJ2-3,TGTGCCAGCAGCCGGACTAGCGGATTTCAGGTAGATACGCAGTATTTT,CASSRTSGFQVDTQYF
.,TRBV6-2/TRBV6-3,few,TRBJ1-2,TGTGCCAGCAGTTACGGCAGGTTACTAGGACCGGATAACTATGGCTACACCTTC,CASSYGRLLGPDNYGYTF
TRBD1,TRBV29-1,few,TRBJ1-2,TGCAGCGTTCAGGGACAGGAGAACTATGGCTACACCTTC,CSVQGQENYGYTF
.,TRBV7-9,few,TRBJ1-1,TGTGCCGAAGCGCGGGTAGGACCGAACACTGAAGCTTTCTTT,CAEARVGPNTEAFF
.,TRBV28,few,TRBJ2-5,TGTGCCAGCAGTGACAGATTAAACCAAGAGACCCAGTACTTC,CASSDRLNQETQYF
.,TRBV4-2,.,TRBJ2-3,TGTGCCAGCAGCCAAGACGGGCAGATGAGCACAGATACGCAGTATTTT,CASSQDGQMSTDTQYF
TRBD1,TRBV20-1,few,TRBJ2-1,TGCAGTGCTAGGCAGGGGGCGAACAATGAGCAGTTCTTC,CSARQGANNEQFF
TRBD2,TRBV7-2,.,TRBJ2-7,TGTGCCAGCAGCTTTAGCGGGAGGGGAACCTACGAGCAGTACTTC,CASSFSGRGTYEQYF
.,TRBV7-2,few,TRBJ2-7,TGTGCCAGCAGCTTAATGGCAGGGAACGAGCAGTACTTC,CASSLMAGNEQYF
.,TRBV7-2,.,TRBJ1-2,TGTGCCAGCAGCCCACTCCAGGGGAACACCTTC,CASSPLQGNTF
.,TRBV7-2,many,TRBJ2-1,TGTGCCAGCAGCCGGGGGAGCTTCTCCTACAATGAGCAGTTCTTC,CASSRGSFSYNEQFF
.,TRBV27,.,TRBJ1-4,TGTGCCAGCAGTTACAGTTTATCGAAAAATGAAAAACTGTTTTTT,CASSYSLSKNEKLFF
TRBD2,TRBV28,.,TRBJ2-7,TGTGCCAGCAGCTGGACGTGGAGCGGGGGGCACAATGAGCAGTACTTC,CASSWTWSGGHNEQYF